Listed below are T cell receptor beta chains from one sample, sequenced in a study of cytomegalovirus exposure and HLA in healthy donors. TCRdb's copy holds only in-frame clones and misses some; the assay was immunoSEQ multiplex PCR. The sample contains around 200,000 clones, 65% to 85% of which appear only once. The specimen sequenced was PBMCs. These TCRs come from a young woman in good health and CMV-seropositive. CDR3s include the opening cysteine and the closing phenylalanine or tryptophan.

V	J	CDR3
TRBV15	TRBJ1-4	CATSRDRSNNEKLFF
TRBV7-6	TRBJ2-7	CASSYESQGRPRDEQYF
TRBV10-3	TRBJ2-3	CAILAGGTDTQYF
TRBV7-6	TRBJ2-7	CASSSGTAISYEQYF
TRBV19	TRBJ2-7	CASSSGGGYEQYF
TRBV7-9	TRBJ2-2	CASSPLTTVFAGELFF
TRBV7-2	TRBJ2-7	CASSLGTGLDEQYF
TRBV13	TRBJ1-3	CASSGDRGASGNTIYF
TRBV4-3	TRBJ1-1	CASSAGQMNTEAFF
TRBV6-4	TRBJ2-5	CASSPDTAQETQYF
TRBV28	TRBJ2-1	CASSLTSGGMFSEQFF
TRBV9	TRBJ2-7	CASSPGQFSYEQYF
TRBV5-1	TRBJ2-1	CASSLAQGHLYNEQFF
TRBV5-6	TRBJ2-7	CASSSAPSYEQYF
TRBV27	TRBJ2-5	CASRVRTDYSQETQYF
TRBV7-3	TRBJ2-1	CASSPTGGNEQFF
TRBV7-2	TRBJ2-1	CASSLTGTGFVDEQFF
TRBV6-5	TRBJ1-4	CASSYGHTYINEKLFF
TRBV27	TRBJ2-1	CASSSPLGGVGYNEQFF
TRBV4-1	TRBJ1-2	CASSQDGSGFNGYTF
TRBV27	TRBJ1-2	CASTWGNGQGSGYTF
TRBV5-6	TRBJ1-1	CASSPWEREAFF
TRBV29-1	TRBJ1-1	CSVLRGGDRGKAFF
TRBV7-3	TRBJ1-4	CASSSDRGATNEKLFF
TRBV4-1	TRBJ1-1	CASSQRDTLRAFF
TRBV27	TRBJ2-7	CASSLSVGQSYEQYF
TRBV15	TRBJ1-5	CATSRDSASHGGSNQPQHF
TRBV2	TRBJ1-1	CASRGRSKAFF
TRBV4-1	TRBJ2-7	CASSQADGDYEQYF
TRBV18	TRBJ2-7	CASSPYSQGARTYEQYF